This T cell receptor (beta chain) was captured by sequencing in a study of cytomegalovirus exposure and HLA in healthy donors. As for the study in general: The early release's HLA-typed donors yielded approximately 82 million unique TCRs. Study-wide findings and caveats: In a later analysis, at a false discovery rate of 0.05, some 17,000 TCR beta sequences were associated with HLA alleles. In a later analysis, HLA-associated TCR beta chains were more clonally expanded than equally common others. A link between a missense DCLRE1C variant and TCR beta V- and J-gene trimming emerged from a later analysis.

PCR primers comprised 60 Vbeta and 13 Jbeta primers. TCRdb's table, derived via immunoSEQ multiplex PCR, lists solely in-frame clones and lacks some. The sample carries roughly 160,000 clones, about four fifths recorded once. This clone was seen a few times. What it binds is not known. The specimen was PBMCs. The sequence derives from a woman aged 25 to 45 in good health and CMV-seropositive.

The CDR3 DNA reads as TGTGCCAGCAGCGTCTCAGGACAGGGTTGGAGGACACCCCTCCACTTT. Its protein product is CASSVSGQGWRTPLHF. J is TRBJ1-6 and V is TRBV9; 8 bases match TRBD1. CDR1 is SGDLS and CDR2 is YYNGEE in the germline V gene. J lost 11 bases, V lost 2 bases, and 12 bases had no gene match. This CDR3 has 16 amino acids.